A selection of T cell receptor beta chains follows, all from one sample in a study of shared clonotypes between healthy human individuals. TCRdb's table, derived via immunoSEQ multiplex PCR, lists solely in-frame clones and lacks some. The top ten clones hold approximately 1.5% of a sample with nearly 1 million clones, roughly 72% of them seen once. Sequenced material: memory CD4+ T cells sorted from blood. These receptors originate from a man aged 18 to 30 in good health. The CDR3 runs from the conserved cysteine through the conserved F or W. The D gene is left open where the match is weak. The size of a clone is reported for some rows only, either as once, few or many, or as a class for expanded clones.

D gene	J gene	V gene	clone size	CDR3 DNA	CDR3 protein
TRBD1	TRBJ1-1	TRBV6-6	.	TGTGCCAGCAGTCGACAGGGAATGAACACTGAAGCTTTCTTT	CASSRQGMNTEAFF
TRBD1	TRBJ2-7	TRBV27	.	TGTGCCAGCAGTGTACCTGGACAGGGTAACTACGAGCAGTACTTC	CASSVPGQGNYEQYF
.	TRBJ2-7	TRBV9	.	TGTGCCAGCAGCCCTGAGAGCGTAGGAGTCTACGAGCAGTACTTC	CASSPESVGVYEQYF
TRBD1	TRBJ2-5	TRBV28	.	TGTGCCAGCAGTACTCGACAGGGCTACCAAGAGACCCAGTACTTC	CASSTRQGYQETQYF
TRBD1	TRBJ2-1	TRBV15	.	TGTGCCACCAGCAGAGACCGGACAGGGGGAAGGAATGAGCAGTTCTTC	CATSRDRTGGRNEQFF
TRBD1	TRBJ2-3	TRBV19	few	TGTGCCAGTAGTATACGGGCGGCAGGGGGTACAGATACGCAGTATTTT	CASSIRAAGGTDTQYF
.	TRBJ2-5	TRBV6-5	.	TGTGCCAGCAGTCCCGGACAAGTTTTACAAGAGACCCAGTACTTC	CASSPGQVLQETQYF
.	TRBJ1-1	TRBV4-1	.	TGCGCCAGCAGCCAAGAGGGTCCGGTCGGGGATGCTTTCTTT	CASSQEGPVGDAFF
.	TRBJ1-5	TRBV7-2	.	TGTGCCAGCAGCCAAGAGCAGGGCAATCAGCCCCAGCATTTT	CASSQEQGNQPQHF
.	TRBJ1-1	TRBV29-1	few	TGCAGCGGTAGGGAGAACACTGAAGCTTTCTTT	CSGRENTEAFF
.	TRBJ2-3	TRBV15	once	TGTGCCACCAGCAGAGATCCCCAGGTGGCAGATACGCAGTATTTT	CATSRDPQVADTQYF
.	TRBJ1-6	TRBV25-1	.	TGTGCCAGCAGTGTCCCCGGGTCAGTTAATTCACCCCTCCACTTT	CASSVPGSVNSPLHF
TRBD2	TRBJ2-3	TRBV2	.	TGTGCCAGCAATGGGCTAGCGGACACAGATACGCAGTATTTT	CASNGLADTDTQYF
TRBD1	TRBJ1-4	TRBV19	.	TGTGCCAGTCGACCGGGACAGGGTGAAGAAAAACTGTTTTTT	CASRPGQGEEKLFF
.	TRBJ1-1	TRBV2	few	TGTGCCAGCAAACGGGGGGATGTCACTGAAGCTTTCTTT	CASKRGDVTEAFF
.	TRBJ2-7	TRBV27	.	TGTGCCAGCAGATCCTTTTCGAGCTCCTACGAGCAGTACTTC	CASRSFSSSYEQYF
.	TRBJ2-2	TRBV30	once	TGTGCCTGGACCGGGAGAGGAGACGGGGAGCTGTTTTTT	CAWTGRGDGELFF
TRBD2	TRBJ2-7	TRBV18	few	TGTGCCAGCTCAATGACTAGCGGGGGGGCGTACGAGCAGTACTTC	CASSMTSGGAYEQYF
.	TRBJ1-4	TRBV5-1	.	TGCGCCAGCAGCCTAAGAGCAACTAATGAAAAACTGTTTTTT	CASSLRATNEKLFF
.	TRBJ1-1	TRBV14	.	TGTGCCAGCAGCCACGTCGGGGACGGAACCTTGAACACTGAAGCTTTCTTT	CASSHVGDGTLNTEAFF
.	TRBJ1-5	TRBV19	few	TGTGCCACCTCCGGGGGCCTAGGACAGCCCCAGCATTTT	CATSGGLGQPQHF
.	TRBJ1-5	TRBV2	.	TGTGCCAGGCAAACCCAGCATTTT	CARQTQHF
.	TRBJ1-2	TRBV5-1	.	TGCGCCAGCAGCTCGACGGAGCCCAAGGATGGCTACACCTTC	CASSSTEPKDGYTF
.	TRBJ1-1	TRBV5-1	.	TGCGCCAGCCACCGGGAGCCGAGAATGAACACTGAAGCTTTCTTT	CASHREPRMNTEAFF
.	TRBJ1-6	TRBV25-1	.	TGTGCCAGCAGTCGCGCGGGGACGCAATTCGGGGCCCTCCACTTT	CASSRAGTQFGALHF
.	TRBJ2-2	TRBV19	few	TGTGCCAGTAGTTCTTACGGGACTCCTGAGGGGGAGCTGTTTTTT	CASSSYGTPEGELFF
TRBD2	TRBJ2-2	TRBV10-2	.	TGCGCCAGCAAGGAGCGGGGGGACACCGGGGAGCTGTTTTTT	CASKERGDTGELFF
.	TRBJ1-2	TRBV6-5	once	TGTGCCAGCAGAAGGGGGAGCGACTATGGCTACACCTTC	CASRRGSDYGYTF
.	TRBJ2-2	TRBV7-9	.	TGTGCCAGCAGCTTAATTCGGGACACCGGGGAGCTGTTTTTT	CASSLIRDTGELFF
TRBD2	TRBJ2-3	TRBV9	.	TGTGCCAGCAGCGTAGGGGCGGGGGAGTCCACAGATACGCAGTATTTT	CASSVGAGESTDTQYF
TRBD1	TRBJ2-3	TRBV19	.	TGTGCCAGTAGTACAGGGGGTATTAGAGCAGATACGCAGTATTTT	CASSTGGIRADTQYF
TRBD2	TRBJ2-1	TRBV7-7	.	TGTGCTAGCAGCACGGGACTAGCGGGAACGGGCTACAATGAGCAGTTCTTC	CASSTGLAGTGYNEQFF
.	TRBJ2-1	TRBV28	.	TGTGCCAGCAGTTCCGCCGGTGGTCCCTACAATGAGCAGTTCTTC	CASSSAGGPYNEQFF
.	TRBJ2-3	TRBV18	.	TGTGCCAGCCGAGATGGCGCTCGCACAGATACGCAGTATTTT	CASRDGARTDTQYF
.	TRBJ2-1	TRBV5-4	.	TGTGCCAGCAGCTTGGCCGGGGGAAATGAGCAGTTCTTC	CASSLAGGNEQFF
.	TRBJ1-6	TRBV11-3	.	TGTGCCAGCAGCTTAGATCTCGGCTCACCCCTCCACTTT	CASSLDLGSPLHF
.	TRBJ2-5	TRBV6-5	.	TGTGCCAGCAGTTACGCCATTTCTAGGCACGAGACCCAGTACTTC	CASSYAISRHETQYF
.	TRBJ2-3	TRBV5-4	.	TGTGCCAGCAGCTTGGCGGCCGCAGATACGCAGTATTTT	CASSLAAADTQYF